Given below is one TCR beta chain in context. This specimen belongs to a study of blood T cell repertoires in COVID-19. Generated by immunoSEQ multiplex PCR, the TCRdb table keeps only in-frame clones and is missing some. Here the sample spans 100,000 to 150,000 clones, roughly 80% being singletons. Germline V lookup: CDR1 SGHVS, CDR2 FQNEAQ. V was cut by 3 bases and J by 5 bases, with 14 bases left in between. This CDR3 is built from 15 residues. Sequenced: peripheral blood. The TCR comes from a man in his 60s with acute or convalescent COVID-19. The genes are TRBV7-8 and TRBJ1-3; D is possibly TRBD1 (6 bases). The CDR3 sequence is CASSLDTGSRNTIYF. DNA for the CDR3: TGTGCCAGCAGCTTGGATACAGGGTCTAGAAACACCATATATTTT.